This entry lists 9 T cell receptor beta chains sequenced from one sample in a study of T-cell reconstitution after alpha-beta-depleted transplantation in children. Unique molecular identifiers were incorporated during preparation of the TCRbeta library. Via MiXCR, TCRdb re-called the PCR reads, giving one row per CDR3 protein. The data hold around 370,000 distinct CDR3 sequences, with around 10% observed a single time. The sample in question was PBMCs from the stem cell graft donor, obtained from the stem cell graft. These receptors were collected from a human donor who donated a stem cell graft to a child with acute lymphoblastic leukemia.

The chain joins TRBV6-1 to TRBJ2-7; D call uncertain. The germline CDR1 and CDR2 sequences are MNHNS and SASEGT. This CDR3 is built from 13 residues. V shed 7 bases and J shed 5 bases, with 15 bases lying between them. The CDR3 DNA is TGTGCCAGCAATCGGGTAGGGCGTCACGAGCAGTACTTC. Translating gives CASNRVGRHEQYF.

The chain carries TRBV7-6 and TRBJ2-2; TRBD2 matches 7 bases. From germline, CDR1 is SGHVS and CDR2 FNYEAQ. Trimming cost V 8 bases and J 4 bases; bases outside gene matches: 7. The CDR3 is made up of 14 amino acids. CDR3 protein: CASHREAATGELFF. CDR3 sequence (DNA): TGTGCCAGCCACCGGGAGGCGGCCACCGGGGAGCTGTTTTTT. The full variable domain, rest sourced from reference TRBV7-6 and TRBJ2-2, is GAGVSQSPRYKVTKRGQDVALRCDPISGHVSLYWYRQALGQGPEFLTYFNYEAQQDKSGLPNDRFSAERPEGSISTLTIQRTEQRDSAMYRCASHREAATGELFFGEGSRLTVL.

This clonotype has a handful of counts. This chain links TRBV5-1 with TRBJ1-1; TRBD1 might be the D (5 bases). Germline V CDR1 and CDR2: SGHRS, YFSETQ. Trimming cost V 0 bases and J 5 bases, with 11 bases left between them. CDR3 length equals 14 residues. In nucleotides, the CDR3 is TGCGCCAGCAGCTTGGAGAGGGGTGTAACTGAAGCTTTCTTT. It is translated as CASSLERGVTEAFF.

This clonotype was seen a few times. The chain employs TRBV18 and TRBJ2-3, with 9 bases that match TRBD1. V was pared by 2 bases and J by 2 bases, with 2 bases of the junction left unmatched. The CDR3 runs 15 residues. From germline, CDR1 is KGHSH and CDR2 LQKENI. CDR3 region: CASSPNRGPTDTQYF. The CDR3 nucleotides read TGTGCCAGCTCACCAAACAGGGGGCCCACAGATACGCAGTATTTT.

In DNA form, the CDR3 reads TGTGCCAGCAGTCTCCTTAGCGGGGTATACCAAGAGACCCAGTACTTC. Translation: CASSLLSGVYQETQYF. The V gene is TRBV28, the J gene TRBJ2-5; 8 bases are shared with TRBD2. Germline lookup yields CDR1 MDHEN and CDR2 SYDVKM. This CDR3 comprises 16 residues. V lost 5 bases and J lost 0; bases outside the gene matches: 8.

V usage is TRBV25-1 and J usage is TRBJ1-3; D is ambiguous. Germline CDR1 MGHDK, CDR2 SYGVNS. The CDR3 extends over 14 amino acids. Trimming removed 8 bases from V and 0 bases from J, with 11 bases in between. The DNA for the CDR3 is TGTGCCAGCCAATTCCTGGGCTCTGGAAACACCATATATTTT. Its translation is CASQFLGSGNTIYF. Looking up the rest from reference TRBV25-1 and TRBJ1-3 gives the full variable domain: EADIYQTPRYLVIGTGKKITLECSQTMGHDKMYWYQQDPGMELHLIHYSYGVNSTEKGDLSSESTVSRIRTEHFPLTLESARPSHTSQYLCASQFLGSGNTIYFGEGSWLTVV.

Concerning this clonotype: An end of the junction differs from the germline gene, which may be a read error. The gene calls are TRBV27 and TRBJ1-5, with D hard to call. Germline CDR1 MNHEY, CDR2 SMNVEV (reference sequence). The CDR3 is made up of 10 amino acids. This chain's CDR3 is CASSSPDELF. As DNA, the CDR3 is TGTGCCAGCAGCTCACCGGACGAGCTTTTT.

The V and J genes are TRBV29-1 and TRBJ2-2; D gene ambiguous. The CDR3 consists of 14 residues. Germline-derived CDR1 and CDR2 are SQVTM and ANQGSEA. Trimming removed 4 bases at V and 0 bases at J, with 9 bases between. The CDR3 coding sequence is TGCAGCGTTGGGGCCCCCCCGAACACCGGGGAGCTGTTTTTT. This encodes CSVGAPPNTGELFF.

The chain joins TRBV12-3 or TRBV12-4 to TRBJ2-5, with TRBD1 identical over 9 bases. This CDR3 is 15 amino acids long. With 6 bases clipped from V and 5 bases from J, the junction kept 10 bases outside the gene matches. The CDR3 loop is CASRAGQGPGETQYF. CDR3 nucleotides: TGTGCCAGCAGAGCGGGACAGGGTCCGGGGGAGACCCAGTACTTC.